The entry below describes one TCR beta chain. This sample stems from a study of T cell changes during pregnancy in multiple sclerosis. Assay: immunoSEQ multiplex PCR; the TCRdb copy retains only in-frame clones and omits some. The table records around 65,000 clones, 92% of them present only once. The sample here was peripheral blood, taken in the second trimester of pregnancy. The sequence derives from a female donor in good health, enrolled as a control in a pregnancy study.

CDR3 sequence: CASTKTGGVLYGYTF. CDR3 DNA: TGTGCCAGCACCAAGACAGGGGGAGTTCTCTATGGCTACACCTTC. This chain connects TRBV28 to TRBJ1-2, with 9 bases lining up with TRBD1. This CDR3 contains 15 residues. J lost 4 bases, V lost 7 bases, and 10 bases had no gene match. Germline lookup yields CDR1 MDHEN and CDR2 SYDVKM.